This TCR beta chain stems from a study of human T cells and chemical hapten exposure. Study overall: Weekly scalp doses of diphenylcyclopropenone were given to patients during the approximately 25-week study. TCR yields per sample varied, mainly owing to small pooled library volume differences. Study-wide results and caveats: While controls formed fewer of them, expanded TCRs formed significantly more large CDR3 similarity clusters.

As regards this clonotype: Its antigen remains unknown.

Indicated time point: pre-sensitization, week 0. This sample's treatment: therapeutic diphenylcyclopropenone sensitization with weekly scalp DPC. CDR1 is SGDLS and CDR2 is YYNGEE in the germline V gene. V lost 3 bases, J lost 3 bases, and 5 bases lay in between. CDR3 length: 12 residues. Using its own MiXCR run on the RACE reads, TCRdb lists one record per CDR3 protein. The data contain more than 100,000 distinct CDR3 sequences, approximately 13% of them seen just once; the ten biggest clones take up around 2.8%. Specimen: whole blood, collected in connection with sensitization to the hapten diphenylcyclopropenone (DPC). The source of this sequence is a woman aged 18 to 35 with alopecia areata. Some clones in this sample may be carry-over from other donors' samples. V is TRBV9 and J is TRBJ2-3, with D uncertain. This CDR3 is CASSATTDTQYF. CDR3 bases: TGTGCCAGCAGCGCCACTACAGATACGCAGTATTTT.